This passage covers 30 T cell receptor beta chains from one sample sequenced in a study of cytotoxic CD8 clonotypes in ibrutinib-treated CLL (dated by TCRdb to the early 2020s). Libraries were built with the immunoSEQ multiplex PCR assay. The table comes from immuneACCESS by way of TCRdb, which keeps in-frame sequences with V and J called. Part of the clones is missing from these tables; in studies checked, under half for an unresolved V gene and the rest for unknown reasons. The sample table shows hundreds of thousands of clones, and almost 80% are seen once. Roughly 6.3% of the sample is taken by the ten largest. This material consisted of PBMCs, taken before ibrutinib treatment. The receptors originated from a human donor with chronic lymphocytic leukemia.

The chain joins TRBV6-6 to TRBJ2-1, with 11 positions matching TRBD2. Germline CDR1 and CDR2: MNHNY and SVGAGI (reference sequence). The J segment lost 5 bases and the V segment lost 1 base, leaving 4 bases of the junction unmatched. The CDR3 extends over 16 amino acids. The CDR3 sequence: CASSYYIAGGDNEQFF. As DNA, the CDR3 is TGTGCCAGCAGTTACTACATAGCGGGAGGGGACAATGAGCAGTTCTTC.

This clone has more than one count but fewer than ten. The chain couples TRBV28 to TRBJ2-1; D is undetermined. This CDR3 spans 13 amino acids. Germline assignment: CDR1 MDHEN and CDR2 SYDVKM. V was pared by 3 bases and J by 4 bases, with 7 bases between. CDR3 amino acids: CASSFPGYNEQFF. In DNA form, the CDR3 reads TGTGCCAGCAGTTTTCCCGGGTACAATGAGCAGTTCTTC. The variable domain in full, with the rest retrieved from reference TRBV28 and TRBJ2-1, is DVKVTQSSRYLVKRTGEKVFLECVQDMDHENMFWYRQDPGLGLRLIYFSYDVKMKEKGDIPEGYSVSREKKERFSLILESASTNQTSMYLCASSFPGYNEQFFGPGTRLTVL.

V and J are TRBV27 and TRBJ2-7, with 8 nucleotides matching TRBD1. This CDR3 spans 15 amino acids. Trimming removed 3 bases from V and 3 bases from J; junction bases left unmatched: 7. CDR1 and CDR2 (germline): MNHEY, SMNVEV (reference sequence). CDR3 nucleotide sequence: TGTGCCAGCAGTTTGGGCGGGACAGGAGACTACGAGCAGTACTTC. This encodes CASSLGGTGDYEQYF.

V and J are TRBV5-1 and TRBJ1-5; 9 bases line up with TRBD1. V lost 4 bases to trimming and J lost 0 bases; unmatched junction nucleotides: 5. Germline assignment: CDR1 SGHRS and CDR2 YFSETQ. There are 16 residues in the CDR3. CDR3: CASSPGQGYSNQPQHF. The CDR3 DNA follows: TGCGCCAGCAGCCCGGGACAGGGCTATAGCAATCAGCCCCAGCATTTT.

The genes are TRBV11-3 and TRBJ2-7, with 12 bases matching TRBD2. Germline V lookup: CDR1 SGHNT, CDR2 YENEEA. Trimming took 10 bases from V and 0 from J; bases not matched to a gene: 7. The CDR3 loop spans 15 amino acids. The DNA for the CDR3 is TGTGCCAAACCTACTAGCGGGAGGTCCTCCTACGAGCAGTACTTC. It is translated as CAKPTSGRSSYEQYF. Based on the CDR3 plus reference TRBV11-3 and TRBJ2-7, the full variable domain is EAGVVQSPRYKIIEKKQPVAFWCNPISGHNTLYWYLQNLGQGPELLIRYENEEAVDDSQLPKDRFSAERLKGVDSTLKIQPAELGDSAVYLCAKPTSGRSSYEQYFGPGTRLTVT.

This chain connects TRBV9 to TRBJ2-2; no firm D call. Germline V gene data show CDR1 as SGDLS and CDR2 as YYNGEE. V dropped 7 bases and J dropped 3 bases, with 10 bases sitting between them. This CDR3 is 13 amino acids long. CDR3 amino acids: CASRGPDTGELFF. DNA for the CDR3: TGTGCCAGCCGAGGCCCCGACACCGGGGAGCTGTTTTTT.

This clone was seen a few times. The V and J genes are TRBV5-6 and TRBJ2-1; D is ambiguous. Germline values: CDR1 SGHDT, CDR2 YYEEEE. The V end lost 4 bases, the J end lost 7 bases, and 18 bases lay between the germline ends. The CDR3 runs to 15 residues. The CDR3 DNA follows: TGTGCCAGCAGCCCCTCGGACCGACGCCCGAATGAGCAGTTCTTC. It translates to CASSPSDRRPNEQFF.

In nucleotides, the CDR3 is TGTGCCAGTAGTATCCCAGGATCGTCAGGGGCTAACAATGAGCAGTTCTTC. This encodes CASSIPGSSGANNEQFF. The gene calls are TRBV19 and TRBJ2-1; possibly TRBD1 for D (6 bases). This CDR3 spans 17 amino acids. V was trimmed by 3 bases and J by 5 bases, leaving 20 bases between them. The germline V gene has CDR1 LNHDA and CDR2 SQIVND (reference sequence).

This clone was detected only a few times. For the CDR3, the DNA is TGTGCCAGCAGCGTTACGGGACTCCAATACAATGAGCAGTTCTTC. Translating gives CASSVTGLQYNEQFF. This chain links TRBV7-3 with TRBJ2-1; TRBD2 is a possible D gene (6 bases). The CDR3 has 15 amino acids. The V gene lost 5 bases and the J gene lost 4 bases, with 15 bases spanning the gap. The germline V gene has CDR1 SGHTA and CDR2 FQGTGA. The full variable domain, in which reference TRBV7-3 and TRBJ2-1 provide the parts outside the CDR3, is GAGVSQTPSNKVTEKGKYVELRCDPISGHTALYWYRQSLGQGPEFLIYFQGTGAADDSGLPNDRFFAVRPEGSVSTLKIQRTERGDSAVYLCASSVTGLQYNEQFFGPGTRLTVL.

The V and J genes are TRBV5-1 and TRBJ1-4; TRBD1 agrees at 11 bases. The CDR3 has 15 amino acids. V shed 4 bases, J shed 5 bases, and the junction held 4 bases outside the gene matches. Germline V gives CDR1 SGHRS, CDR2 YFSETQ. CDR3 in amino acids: CASSGGTGGNEKLFF. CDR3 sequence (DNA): TGCGCCAGCAGCGGAGGGACAGGGGGGAATGAAAAACTGTTTTTT.

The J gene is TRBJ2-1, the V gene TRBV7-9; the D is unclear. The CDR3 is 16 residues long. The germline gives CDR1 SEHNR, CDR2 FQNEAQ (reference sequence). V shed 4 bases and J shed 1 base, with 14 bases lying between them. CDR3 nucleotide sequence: TGTGCCAGCAGCTCCACCTTTGACGGTTCCTACAATGAGCAGTTCTTC. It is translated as CASSSTFDGSYNEQFF.

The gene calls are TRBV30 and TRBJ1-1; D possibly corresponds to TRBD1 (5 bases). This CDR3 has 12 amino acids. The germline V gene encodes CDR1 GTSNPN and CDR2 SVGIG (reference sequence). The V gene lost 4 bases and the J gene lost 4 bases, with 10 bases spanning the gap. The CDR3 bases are TGTGCCTGGACAGGGAGGACCACTGAAGCTTTCTTT. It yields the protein CAWTGRTTEAFF.

The CDR3 nucleotides read TGTGCCAGCAGCTCGAATACAGGATACAATGAGCAGTTCTTC. Translating it yields CASSSNTGYNEQFF. The chain joins TRBV7-2 to TRBJ2-1, with D perhaps matching TRBD1 (5 bases). Between the trimmed V and J ends, which lost 4 bases and 4 bases, there was a span of 11 bases. CDR3 length equals 14 residues. Per the germline V gene, CDR1 is SGHTA and CDR2 is FQGNSA.

The chain's CDR3 is CASRPTGGRAQYF. The CDR3 coding sequence is TGTGCCAGCAGACCTACAGGGGGGAGGGCCCAGTACTTC. This chain connects TRBV14 to TRBJ2-5; tentatively, D is TRBD1 (8 bases). CDR3 length: 13 residues. With 6 bases removed from V and 9 bases from J, the gap between germline ends came to 17 bases. Per the germline V gene, CDR1 is SGHDN and CDR2 is FVKESK.

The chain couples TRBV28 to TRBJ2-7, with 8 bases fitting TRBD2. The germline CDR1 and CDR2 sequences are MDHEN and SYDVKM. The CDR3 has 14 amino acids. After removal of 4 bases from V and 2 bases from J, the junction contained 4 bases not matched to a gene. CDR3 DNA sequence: TGTGCCAGCAGTTACGGACTAGCCGCCTACGAGCAGTACTTC. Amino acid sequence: CASSYGLAAYEQYF.

CDR3 amino acids: CAWGMGGSNYGYTF. CDR3 sequence (DNA): TGTGCCTGGGGGATGGGGGGATCGAACTATGGCTACACCTTC. This chain connects TRBV30 to TRBJ1-2, with D possibly being TRBD1 (5 bases). Germline-derived CDR1 and CDR2 are GTSNPN and SVGIG (reference sequence). The V gene lost 5 bases and the J gene lost 2 bases, with 15 bases spanning the gap. CDR3 length: 14 residues.

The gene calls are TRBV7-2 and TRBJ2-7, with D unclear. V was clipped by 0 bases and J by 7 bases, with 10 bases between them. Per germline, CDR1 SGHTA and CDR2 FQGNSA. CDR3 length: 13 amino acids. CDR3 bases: TGTGCCAGCAGCTTAGCCGGACGGACGGAGCAGTACTTC. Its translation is CASSLAGRTEQYF.

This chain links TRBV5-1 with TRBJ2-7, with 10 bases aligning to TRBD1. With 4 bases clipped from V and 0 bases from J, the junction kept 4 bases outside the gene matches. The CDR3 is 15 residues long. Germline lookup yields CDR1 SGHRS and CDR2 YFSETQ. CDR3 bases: TGCGCCAGCAGCCCCTGGGACAGGGGCTCCTACGAGCAGTACTTC. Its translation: CASSPWDRGSYEQYF.

The CDR3 protein is CASSQGEDQPQHF. In DNA form, the CDR3 reads TGCGCCAGCAGCCAAGGGGAGGATCAGCCCCAGCATTTT. The rearrangement links TRBV4-1 to TRBJ1-5; D is ambiguous. V was cut by 1 base and J by 5 bases, with 6 bases left in between. CDR1 and CDR2 from the germline V gene are MGHRA and YSYEKL. The CDR3 covers 13 residues.

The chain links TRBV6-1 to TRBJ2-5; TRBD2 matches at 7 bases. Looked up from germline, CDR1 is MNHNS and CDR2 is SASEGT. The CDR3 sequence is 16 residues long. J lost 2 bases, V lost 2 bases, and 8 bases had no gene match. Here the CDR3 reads CASSEWGGQAQETQYF. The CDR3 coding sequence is TGTGCCAGCAGTGAATGGGGAGGGCAGGCTCAAGAGACCCAGTACTTC.

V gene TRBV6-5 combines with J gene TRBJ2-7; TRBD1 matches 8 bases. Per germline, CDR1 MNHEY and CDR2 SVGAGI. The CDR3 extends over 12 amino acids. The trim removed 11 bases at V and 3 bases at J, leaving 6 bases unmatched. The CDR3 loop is CAVGQGIYEQYF. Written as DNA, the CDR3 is TGTGCCGTAGGACAGGGAATCTACGAGCAGTACTTC.

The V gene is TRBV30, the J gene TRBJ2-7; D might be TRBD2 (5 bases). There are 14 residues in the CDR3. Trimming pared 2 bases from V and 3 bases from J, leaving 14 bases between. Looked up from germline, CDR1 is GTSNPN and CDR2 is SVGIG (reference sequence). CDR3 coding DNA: TGTGCCTGGAGTTGGGGAGACACTATCTACGAGCAGTACTTC. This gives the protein CAWSWGDTIYEQYF.

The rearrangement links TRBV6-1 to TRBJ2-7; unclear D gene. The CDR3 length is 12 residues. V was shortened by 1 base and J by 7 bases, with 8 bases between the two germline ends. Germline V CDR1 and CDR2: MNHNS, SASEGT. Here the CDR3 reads CASSEGLREQYF. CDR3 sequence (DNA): TGTGCCAGCAGTGAAGGACTTCGTGAGCAGTACTTC.

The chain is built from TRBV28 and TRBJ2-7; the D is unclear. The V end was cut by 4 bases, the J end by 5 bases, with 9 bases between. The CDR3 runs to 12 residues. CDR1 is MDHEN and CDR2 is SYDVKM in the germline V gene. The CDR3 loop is CASSSDLNEQYF. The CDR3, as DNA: TGTGCCAGCAGTTCCGATCTGAACGAGCAGTACTTC.

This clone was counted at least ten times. The CDR3 loop is CASSQDGPGVGEQYF. As DNA, the CDR3 is TGTGCCAGCAGCCAAGATGGGCCGGGAGTTGGCGAGCAGTACTTC. The V gene is TRBV4-2, the J gene TRBJ2-7; TRBD2 might be the D (6 bases). The CDR3 extends over 15 amino acids. V lost 0 bases and J lost 6, with 15 bases in between. Germline V gives CDR1 LGHNA, CDR2 YNFKEQ.

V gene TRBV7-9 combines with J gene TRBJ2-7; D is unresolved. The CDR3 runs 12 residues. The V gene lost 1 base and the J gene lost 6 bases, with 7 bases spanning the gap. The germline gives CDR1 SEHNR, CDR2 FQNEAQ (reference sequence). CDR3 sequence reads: CASSLDLREQYF. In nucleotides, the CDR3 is TGTGCCAGCAGCTTAGACCTCCGCGAGCAGTACTTC. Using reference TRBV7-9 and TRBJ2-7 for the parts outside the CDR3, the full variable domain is DTGVSQNPRHKITKRGQNVTFRCDPISEHNRLYWYRQTLGQGPEFLTYFQNEAQLEKSRLLSDRFSAERPKGSFSTLEIQRTEQGDSAMYLCASSLDLREQYFGPGTRLTVT.

The CDR3 loop reads CASSIDRASGTAYHEQFF. In nucleotides, the CDR3 is TGTGCCAGTAGTATAGATAGGGCTAGCGGGACCGCTTACCATGAGCAGTTCTTC. The J gene is TRBJ2-1, the V gene TRBV19; the match to TRBD2 covers 9 bases. With V trimmed by 0 bases and J by 8 bases, 14 bases remained unmatched. CDR3 length: 18 residues. From germline, CDR1 is LNHDA and CDR2 SQIVND (reference sequence).

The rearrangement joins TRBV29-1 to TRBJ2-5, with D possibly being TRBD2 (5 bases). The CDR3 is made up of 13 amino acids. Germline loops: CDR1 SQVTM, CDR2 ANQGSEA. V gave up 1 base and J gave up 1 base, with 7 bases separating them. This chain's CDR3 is CSVEAGSQETQYF. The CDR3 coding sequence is TGCAGCGTTGAAGCGGGAAGCCAAGAGACCCAGTACTTC.

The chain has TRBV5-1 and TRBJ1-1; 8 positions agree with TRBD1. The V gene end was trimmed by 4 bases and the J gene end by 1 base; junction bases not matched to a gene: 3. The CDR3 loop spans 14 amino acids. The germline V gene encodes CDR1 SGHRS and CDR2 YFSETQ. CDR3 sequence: CASSVQGGNTEAFF. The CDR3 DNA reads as TGCGCCAGCAGCGTACAGGGGGGGAACACTGAAGCTTTCTTT. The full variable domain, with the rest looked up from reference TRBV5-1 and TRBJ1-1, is KAGVTQTPRYLIKTRGQQVTLSCSPISGHRSVSWYQQTPGQGLQFLFEYFSETQRNKGNFPGRFSGRQFSNSRSEMNVSTLELGDSALYLCASSVQGGNTEAFFGQGTRLTVV.

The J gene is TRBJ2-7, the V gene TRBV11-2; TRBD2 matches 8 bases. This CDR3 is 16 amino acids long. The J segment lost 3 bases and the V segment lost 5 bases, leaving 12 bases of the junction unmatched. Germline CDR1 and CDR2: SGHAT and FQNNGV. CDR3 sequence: CASSNGGREVFYEQYF. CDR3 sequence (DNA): TGTGCCAGCAGCAATGGCGGGCGGGAGGTATTCTACGAGCAGTACTTC. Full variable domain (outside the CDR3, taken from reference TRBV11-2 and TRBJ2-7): EAGVAQSPRYKIIEKRQSVAFWCNPISGHATLYWYQQILGQGPKLLIQFQNNGVVDDSQLPKDRFSAERLKGVDSTLKIQPAKLEDSAVYLCASSNGGREVFYEQYFGPGTRLTVT.